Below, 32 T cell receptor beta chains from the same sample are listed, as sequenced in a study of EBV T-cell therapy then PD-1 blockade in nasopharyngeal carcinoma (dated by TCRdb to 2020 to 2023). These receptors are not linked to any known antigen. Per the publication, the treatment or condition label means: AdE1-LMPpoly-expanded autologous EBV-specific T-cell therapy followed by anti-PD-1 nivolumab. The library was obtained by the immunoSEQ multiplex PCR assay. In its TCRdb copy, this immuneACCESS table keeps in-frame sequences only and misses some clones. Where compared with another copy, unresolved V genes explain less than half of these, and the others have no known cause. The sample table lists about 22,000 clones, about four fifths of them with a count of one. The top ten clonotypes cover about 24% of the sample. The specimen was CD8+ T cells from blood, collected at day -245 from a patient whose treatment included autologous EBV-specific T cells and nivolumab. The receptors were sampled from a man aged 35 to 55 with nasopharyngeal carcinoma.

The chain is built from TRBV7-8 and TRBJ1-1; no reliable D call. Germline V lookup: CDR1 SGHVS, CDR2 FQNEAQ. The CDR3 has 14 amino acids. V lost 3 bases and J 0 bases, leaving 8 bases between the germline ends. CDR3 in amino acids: CASSLRLMNTEAFF. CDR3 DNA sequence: TGTGCCAGCAGCTTGCGATTGATGAACACTGAAGCTTTCTTT.

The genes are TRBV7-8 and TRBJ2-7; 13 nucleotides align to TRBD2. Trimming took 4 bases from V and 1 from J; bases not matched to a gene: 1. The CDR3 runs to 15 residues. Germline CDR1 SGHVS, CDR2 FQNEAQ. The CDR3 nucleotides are TGTGCCAGCAGCTGGGGACTAGCGGGGTCCTACGAGCAGTACTTC. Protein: CASSWGLAGSYEQYF.

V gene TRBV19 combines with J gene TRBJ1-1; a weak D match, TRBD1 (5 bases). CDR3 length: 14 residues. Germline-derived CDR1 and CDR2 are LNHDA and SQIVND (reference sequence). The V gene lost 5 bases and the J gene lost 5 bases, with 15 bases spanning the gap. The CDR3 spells CASSHWTGRTEAFF. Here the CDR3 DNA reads TGTGCCAGTAGTCACTGGACGGGACGGACTGAAGCTTTCTTT.

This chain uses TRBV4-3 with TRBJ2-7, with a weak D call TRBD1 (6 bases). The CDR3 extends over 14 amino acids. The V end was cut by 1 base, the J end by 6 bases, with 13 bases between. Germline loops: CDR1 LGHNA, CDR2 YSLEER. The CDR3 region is CASSQGLTGFEQYF. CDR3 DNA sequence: TGCGCCAGCAGCCAAGGATTAACAGGGTTCGAGCAGTACTTC.

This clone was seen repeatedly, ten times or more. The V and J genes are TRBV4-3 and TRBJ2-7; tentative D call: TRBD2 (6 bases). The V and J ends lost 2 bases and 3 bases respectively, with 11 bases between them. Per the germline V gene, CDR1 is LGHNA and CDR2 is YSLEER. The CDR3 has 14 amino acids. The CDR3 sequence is CASSQLGGDYEQYF. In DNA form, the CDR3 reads TGCGCCAGCAGCCAACTGGGGGGAGACTACGAGCAGTACTTC.

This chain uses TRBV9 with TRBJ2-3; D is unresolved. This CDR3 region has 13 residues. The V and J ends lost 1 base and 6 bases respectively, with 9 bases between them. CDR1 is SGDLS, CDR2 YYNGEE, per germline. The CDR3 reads CASSVPHLDTQYF. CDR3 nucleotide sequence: TGTGCCAGCAGCGTACCCCACCTTGATACGCAGTATTTT.

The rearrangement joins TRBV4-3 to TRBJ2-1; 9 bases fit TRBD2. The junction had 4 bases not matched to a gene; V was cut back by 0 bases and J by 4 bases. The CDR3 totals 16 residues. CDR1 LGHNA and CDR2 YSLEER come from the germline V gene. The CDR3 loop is CASSQEPAGGYNEQFF. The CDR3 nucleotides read TGCGCCAGCAGCCAAGAACCAGCGGGGGGTTACAATGAGCAGTTCTTC.

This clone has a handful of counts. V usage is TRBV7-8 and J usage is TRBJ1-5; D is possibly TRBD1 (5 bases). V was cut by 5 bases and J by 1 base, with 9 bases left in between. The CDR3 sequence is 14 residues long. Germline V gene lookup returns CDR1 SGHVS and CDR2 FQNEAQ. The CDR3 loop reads CASSAAGSNQPQHF. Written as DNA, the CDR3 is TGTGCCAGCAGCGCGGCAGGGAGCAATCAGCCCCAGCATTTT.

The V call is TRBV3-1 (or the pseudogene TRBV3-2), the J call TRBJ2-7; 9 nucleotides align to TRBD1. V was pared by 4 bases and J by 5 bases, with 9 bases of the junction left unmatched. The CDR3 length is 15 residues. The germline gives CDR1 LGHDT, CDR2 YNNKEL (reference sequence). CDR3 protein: CASSPTGTGIHEQYF. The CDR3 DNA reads TGTGCCAGCAGCCCAACCGGGACAGGGATCCACGAGCAGTACTTC.

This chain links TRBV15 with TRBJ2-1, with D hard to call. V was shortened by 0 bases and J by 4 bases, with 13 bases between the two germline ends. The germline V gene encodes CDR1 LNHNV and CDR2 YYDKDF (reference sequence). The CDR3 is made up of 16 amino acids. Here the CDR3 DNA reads TGTGCCACCAGCAGAGACAGGAGATCCCTTTACAATGAGCAGTTCTTC. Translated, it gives CATSRDRRSLYNEQFF.

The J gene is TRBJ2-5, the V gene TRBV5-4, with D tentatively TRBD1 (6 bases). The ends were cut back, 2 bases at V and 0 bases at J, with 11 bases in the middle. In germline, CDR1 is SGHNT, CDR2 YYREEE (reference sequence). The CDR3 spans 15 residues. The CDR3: CASSFLQGNQETQYF. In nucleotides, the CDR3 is TGTGCCAGCAGCTTCCTACAGGGTAACCAAGAGACCCAGTACTTC.

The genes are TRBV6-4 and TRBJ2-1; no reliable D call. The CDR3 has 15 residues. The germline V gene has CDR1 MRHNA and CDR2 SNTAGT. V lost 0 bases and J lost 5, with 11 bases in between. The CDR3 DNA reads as TGTGCCAGCAGTGACTCGGGTCAGCAACACAATGAGCAGTTCTTC. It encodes CASSDSGQQHNEQFF.

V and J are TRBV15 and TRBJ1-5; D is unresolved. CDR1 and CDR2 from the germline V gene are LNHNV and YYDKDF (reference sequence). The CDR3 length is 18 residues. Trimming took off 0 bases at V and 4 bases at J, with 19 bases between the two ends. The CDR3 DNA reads TGTGCCACCAGCAGAGATGGGCCGGGTTCACCCCTAAATCAGCCCCAGCATTTT. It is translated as CATSRDGPGSPLNQPQHF. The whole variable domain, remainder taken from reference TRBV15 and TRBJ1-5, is DAMVIQNPRYQVTQFGKPVTLSCSQTLNHNVMYWYQQKSSQAPKLLFHYYDKDFNNEADTPDNFQSRRPNTSFCFLDIRSPGLGDTAMYLCATSRDGPGSPLNQPQHFGDGTRLSIL.

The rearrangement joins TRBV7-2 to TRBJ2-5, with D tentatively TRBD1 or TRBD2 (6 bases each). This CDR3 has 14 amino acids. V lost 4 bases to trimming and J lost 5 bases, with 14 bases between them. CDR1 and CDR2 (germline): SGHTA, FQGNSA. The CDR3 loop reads CASSSIGGLETQYF. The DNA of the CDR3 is TGTGCCAGCAGCTCCATAGGGGGGTTGGAGACCCAGTACTTC.

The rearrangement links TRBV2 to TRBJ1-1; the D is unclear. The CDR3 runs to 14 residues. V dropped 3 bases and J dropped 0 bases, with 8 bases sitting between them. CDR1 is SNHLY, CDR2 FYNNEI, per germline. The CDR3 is CASSDSGMNTEAFF. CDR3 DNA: TGTGCCAGCAGTGATTCGGGAATGAACACTGAAGCTTTCTTT.

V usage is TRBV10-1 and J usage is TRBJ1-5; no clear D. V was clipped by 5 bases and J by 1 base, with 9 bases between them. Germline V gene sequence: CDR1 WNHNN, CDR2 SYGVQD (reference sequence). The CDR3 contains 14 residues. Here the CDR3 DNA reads TGCGCCAGCAGTCGTAGGGTAAGCAATCAGCCCCAGCATTTT. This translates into CASSRRVSNQPQHF.

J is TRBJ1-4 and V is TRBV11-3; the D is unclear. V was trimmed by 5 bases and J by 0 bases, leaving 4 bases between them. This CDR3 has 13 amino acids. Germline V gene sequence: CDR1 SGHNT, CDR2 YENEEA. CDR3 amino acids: CASSRSTNEKLFF. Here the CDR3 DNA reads TGTGCCAGCAGCAGATCAACTAATGAAAAACTGTTTTTT.

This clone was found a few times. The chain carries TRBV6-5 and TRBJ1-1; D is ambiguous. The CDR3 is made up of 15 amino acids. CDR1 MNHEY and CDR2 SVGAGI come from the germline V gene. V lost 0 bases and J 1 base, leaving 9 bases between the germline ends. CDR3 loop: CASSYSVAGNTEAFF. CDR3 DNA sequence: TGTGCCAGCAGTTACTCAGTAGCGGGGAACACTGAAGCTTTCTTT.

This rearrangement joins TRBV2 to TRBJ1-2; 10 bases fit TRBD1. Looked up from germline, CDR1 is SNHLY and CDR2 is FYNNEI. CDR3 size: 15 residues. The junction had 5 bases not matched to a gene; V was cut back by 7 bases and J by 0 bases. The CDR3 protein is CASIGDRGSNYGYTF. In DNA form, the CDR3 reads TGTGCCAGCATTGGGGACAGGGGCTCTAACTATGGCTACACCTTC.

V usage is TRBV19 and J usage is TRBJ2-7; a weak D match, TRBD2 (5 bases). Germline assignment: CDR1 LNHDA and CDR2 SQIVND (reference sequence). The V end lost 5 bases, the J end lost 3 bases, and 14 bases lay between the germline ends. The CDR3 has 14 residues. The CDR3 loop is CASSASGRDYEQYF. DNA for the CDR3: TGTGCCAGTAGTGCGTCGGGTCGGGACTACGAGCAGTACTTC. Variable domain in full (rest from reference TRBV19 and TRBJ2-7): DGGITQSPKYLFRKEGQNVTLSCEQNLNHDAMYWYRQDPGQGLRLIYYSQIVNDFQKGDIAEGYSVSREKKESFPLTVTSAQKNPTAFYLCASSASGRDYEQYFGPGTRLTVT.

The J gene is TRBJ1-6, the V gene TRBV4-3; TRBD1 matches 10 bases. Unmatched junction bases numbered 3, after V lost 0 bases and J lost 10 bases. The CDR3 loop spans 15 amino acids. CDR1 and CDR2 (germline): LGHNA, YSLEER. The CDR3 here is CASSQDDRGRSPLHF. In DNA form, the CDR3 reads TGCGCCAGCAGCCAAGATGACAGGGGGCGGTCACCCCTCCACTTT.

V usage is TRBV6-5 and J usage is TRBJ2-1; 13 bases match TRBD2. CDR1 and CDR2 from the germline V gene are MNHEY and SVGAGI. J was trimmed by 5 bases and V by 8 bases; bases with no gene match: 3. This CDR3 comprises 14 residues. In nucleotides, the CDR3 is TGTGCCAGCTTGGGACTAGCGGGGAACAATGAGCAGTTCTTC. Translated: CASLGLAGNNEQFF.

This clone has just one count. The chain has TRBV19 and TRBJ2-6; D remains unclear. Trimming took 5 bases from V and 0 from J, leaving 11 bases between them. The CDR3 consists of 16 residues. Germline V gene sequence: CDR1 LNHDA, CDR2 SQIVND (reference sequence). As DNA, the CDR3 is TGTGCCAGTAGTTTCTCGATCTTCTCTGGGGCCAACGTCCTGACTTTC. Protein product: CASSFSIFSGANVLTF.

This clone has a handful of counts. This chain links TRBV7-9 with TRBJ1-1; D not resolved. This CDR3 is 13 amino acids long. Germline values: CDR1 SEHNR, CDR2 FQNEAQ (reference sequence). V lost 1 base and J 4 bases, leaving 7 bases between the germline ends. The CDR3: CASSLGHLTEAFF. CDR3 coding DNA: TGTGCCAGCAGCTTAGGCCATCTCACTGAAGCTTTCTTT. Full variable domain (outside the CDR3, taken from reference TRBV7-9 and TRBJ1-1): DTGVSQNPRHKITKRGQNVTFRCDPISEHNRLYWYRQTLGQGPEFLTYFQNEAQLEKSRLLSDRFSAERPKGSFSTLEIQRTEQGDSAMYLCASSLGHLTEAFFGQGTRLTVV.

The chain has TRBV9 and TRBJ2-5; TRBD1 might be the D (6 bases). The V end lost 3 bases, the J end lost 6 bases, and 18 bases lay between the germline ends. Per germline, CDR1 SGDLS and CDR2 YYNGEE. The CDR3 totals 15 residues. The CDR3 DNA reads TGTGCCAGCAGCGGCCCGGACAGCAGGATACAGACCCAGTACTTC. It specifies CASSGPDSRIQTQYF.

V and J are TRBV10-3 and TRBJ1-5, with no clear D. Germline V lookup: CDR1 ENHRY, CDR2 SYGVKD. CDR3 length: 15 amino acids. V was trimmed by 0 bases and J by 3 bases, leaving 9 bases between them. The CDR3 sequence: CAISESSGNNQPQHF. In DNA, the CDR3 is TGTGCCATCAGTGAGTCTTCCGGGAACAATCAGCCCCAGCATTTT.

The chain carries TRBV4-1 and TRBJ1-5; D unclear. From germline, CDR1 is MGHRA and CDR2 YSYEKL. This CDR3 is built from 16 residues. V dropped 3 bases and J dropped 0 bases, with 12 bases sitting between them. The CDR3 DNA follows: TGCGCCAGCAGCCAGATCTGGGCAGTTAGCAATCAGCCCCAGCATTTT. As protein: CASSQIWAVSNQPQHF.

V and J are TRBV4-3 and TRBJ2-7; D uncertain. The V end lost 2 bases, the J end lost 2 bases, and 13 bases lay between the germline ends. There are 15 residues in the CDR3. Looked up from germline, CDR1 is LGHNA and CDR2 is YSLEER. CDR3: CASSQRATRTYEQYF. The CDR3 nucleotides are TGCGCCAGCAGCCAAAGGGCGACAAGGACCTACGAGCAGTACTTC.

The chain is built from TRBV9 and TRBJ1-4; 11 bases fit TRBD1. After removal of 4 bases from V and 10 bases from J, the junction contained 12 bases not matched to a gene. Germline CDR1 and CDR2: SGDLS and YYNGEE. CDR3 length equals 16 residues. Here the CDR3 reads CASSLNPGQGEAKLFF. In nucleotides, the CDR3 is TGTGCCAGCAGCCTCAACCCGGGACAGGGGGAGGCAAAACTGTTTTTT.

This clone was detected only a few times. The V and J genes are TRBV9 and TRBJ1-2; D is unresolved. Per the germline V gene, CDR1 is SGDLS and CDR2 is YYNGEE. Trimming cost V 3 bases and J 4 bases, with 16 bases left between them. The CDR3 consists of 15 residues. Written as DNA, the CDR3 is TGTGCCAGCAGCGAGGCGCAGGCAGCCGGCTATGGCTACACCTTC. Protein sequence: CASSEAQAAGYGYTF.

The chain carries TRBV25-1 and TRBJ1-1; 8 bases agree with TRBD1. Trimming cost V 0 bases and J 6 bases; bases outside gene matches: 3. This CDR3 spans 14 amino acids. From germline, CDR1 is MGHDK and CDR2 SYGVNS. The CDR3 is CASSEYGQGPEAFF. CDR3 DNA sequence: TGTGCCAGCAGTGAATACGGACAGGGCCCTGAAGCTTTCTTT.

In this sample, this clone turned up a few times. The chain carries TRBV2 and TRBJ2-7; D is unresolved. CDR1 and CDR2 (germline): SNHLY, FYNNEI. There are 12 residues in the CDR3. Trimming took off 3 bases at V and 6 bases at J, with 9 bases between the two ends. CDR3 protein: CASSEPSLEQYF. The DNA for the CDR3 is TGTGCCAGCAGTGAGCCGTCCCTCGAGCAGTACTTC.